One and the same sample provided the 32 T cell receptor beta chains below, sequenced in a study of T-cell memory formation after mild COVID-19. TCRdb recomputed calls from the 5' RACE reads with MiXCR, one row per CDR3 protein. The data show about 560,000 distinct CDR3 sequences, around a sixth seen once. The sequenced sample was PBMCs or a T cell subset sorted from them (not recorded which). These receptors all stem from an adult woman who had mild COVID-19 (a few samples of this study predate the infection). Cell type and time point are not known.

The chain recombines TRBV6-6 with TRBJ2-7; 7 bases map to TRBD1. Germline assignment: CDR1 MNHNY and CDR2 SVGAGI (reference sequence). V was pared by 5 bases and J by 1 base, with 11 bases of the junction left unmatched. The CDR3 extends over 16 amino acids. This chain's CDR3 is CASSTPLGQLSYEQYF. The CDR3 DNA follows: TGTGCCAGCAGTACCCCCCTGGGACAGCTATCCTACGAGCAGTACTTC.

In its sample, this clonotype was seen a few times. The chain couples TRBV3-1 to TRBJ2-1; no definite D call. CDR1 and CDR2 (germline): LGHDT, YNNKEL (reference sequence). V shed 5 bases and J shed 6 bases, with 11 bases lying between them. The CDR3 length is 13 residues. CDR3 coding DNA: TGTGCCAGCAGCGAAGTAGTTCTCAATGAGCAGTTCTTC. It encodes CASSEVVLNEQFF.

V usage is TRBV6-5 and J usage is TRBJ1-1; 7 bases match TRBD1. Trimming took 6 bases from V and 0 from J; bases not matched to a gene: 7. This CDR3 spans 15 amino acids. Germline V CDR1 and CDR2: MNHEY, SVGAGI. CDR3 loop: CASRHSGTVNTEAFF. CDR3 coding DNA: TGTGCCAGCAGGCACTCCGGGACAGTGAACACTGAAGCTTTCTTT.

The table lists this clonotype with a few counts. V usage is TRBV12-3 or TRBV12-4 and J usage is TRBJ2-4; no reliable D call. Trimming left V 2 bases short and J 13 bases short, with 15 bases between. CDR3 length: 13 amino acids. The CDR3 DNA follows: TGTGCCAGCAGTTTATCCGGTCGACAACTACAGTACTTC. It is translated as CASSLSGRQLQYF.

V usage is TRBV27 and J usage is TRBJ2-3, with 9 bases that match TRBD1. V was pared by 2 bases and J by 0 bases, with 9 bases of the junction left unmatched. Germline V lookup: CDR1 MNHEY, CDR2 SMNVEV (reference sequence). The CDR3 has 18 amino acids. In DNA form, the CDR3 reads TGTGCCAGCAGTTTACGGGACAGGGTTGGCAAAAGCACAGATACGCAGTATTTT. This gives the protein CASSLRDRVGKSTDTQYF.

The chain employs TRBV7-3 and TRBJ1-5; D not certain. The CDR3 is made up of 14 amino acids. Germline CDR1 SGHTA, CDR2 FQGTGA. Trimming cost V 2 bases and J 8 bases, with 13 bases left between them. This CDR3 reads CASSLSVLGEPQHF. The CDR3 coding sequence is TGTGCCAGCAGCTTATCTGTCTTGGGTGAGCCCCAGCATTTT.

This clonotype was seen a few times. The rearrangement uses TRBV10-3 and TRBJ1-3; D remains unclear. The CDR3 covers 14 residues. With 7 bases removed from V and 2 bases from J, the gap between germline ends came to 12 bases. Germline values: CDR1 ENHRY, CDR2 SYGVKD. DNA for the CDR3: TGTGCCATCATGAGGGATACGACTGGAAACACCATATATTTT. Translation: CAIMRDTTGNTIYF.

This clonotype was observed a few times. This chain links TRBV7-9 with TRBJ1-2; D gene ambiguous. The germline V and J ends were trimmed by 1 base and 0 bases, with 12 bases remaining between them. Germline CDR1 is SEHNR and CDR2 is FQNEAQ (reference sequence). The length of the CDR3 is 16 residues. CDR3 nucleotides: TGTGCCAGCAGCTTAGAAAGGGCCTTTTCTAACTATGGCTACACCTTC. It specifies CASSLERAFSNYGYTF.

The V gene is TRBV9, the J gene TRBJ2-3, with TRBD2 identical over 10 bases. The CDR3 is 15 amino acids. Trimming cost V 4 bases and J 1 base; bases outside gene matches: 3. Germline lookup yields CDR1 SGDLS and CDR2 YYNGEE. The DNA of the CDR3 is TGTGCCAGCAGCTCGACTAGCGGGCGCACAGATACGCAGTATTTT. It encodes CASSSTSGRTDTQYF.

This clonotype was picked up many times. The chain has TRBV5-1 and TRBJ2-3; 9 bases are shared with TRBD2. Germline assignment: CDR1 SGHRS and CDR2 YFSETQ. The V gene end was trimmed by 2 bases and the J gene end by 6 bases; junction bases not matched to a gene: 10. This CDR3 region has 16 residues. CDR3 in amino acids: CASSFSDSGRGDTQYF. The CDR3 nucleotides are TGCGCCAGCAGCTTCTCGGATAGCGGGAGAGGTGATACGCAGTATTTT. The full variable domain, completed using reference TRBV5-1 and TRBJ2-3, is KAGVTQTPRYLIKTRGQQVTLSCSPISGHRSVSWYQQTPGQGLQFLFEYFSETQRNKGNFPGRFSGRQFSNSRSEMNVSTLELGDSALYLCASSFSDSGRGDTQYFGPGTRLTVL.

In nucleotides, the CDR3 is TGTGCCAGCAGTCAGATAGCGGGAAAAAAGACCCAGTACTTC. Its translation is CASSQIAGKKTQYF. The chain carries TRBV6-5 and TRBJ2-5; 8 bases line up with TRBD2. The V gene end was trimmed by 5 bases and the J gene end by 6 bases; junction bases not matched to a gene: 8. This CDR3 comprises 14 residues. CDR1 and CDR2 from the germline V gene are MNHEY and SVGAGI.

This chain uses TRBV7-9 with TRBJ1-3; no firm D call. Between the trimmed V and J ends, which lost 5 bases and 0 bases, there was a span of 11 bases. CDR1 and CDR2 from the germline V gene are SEHNR and FQNEAQ (reference sequence). This CDR3 region has 15 residues. CDR3 sequence (DNA): TGTGCCAGCAGCGCGGACGTGTTCTCTGGAAACACCATATATTTT. Its translation is CASSADVFSGNTIYF.

This clonotype was observed at least ten times. The CDR3 protein is CASRPSGANVLTF. The CDR3 bases are TGCGCCAGCAGGCCTTCTGGGGCCAACGTCCTGACTTTC. The chain has TRBV5-1 and TRBJ2-6; no clear D. This CDR3 is 13 amino acids long. The germline gives CDR1 SGHRS, CDR2 YFSETQ. The germline V and J ends were trimmed by 5 bases and 1 base, with 4 bases remaining between them. Supplemented by reference TRBV5-1 and TRBJ2-6, the full variable domain reads KAGVTQTPRYLIKTRGQQVTLSCSPISGHRSVSWYQQTPGQGLQFLFEYFSETQRNKGNFPGRFSGRQFSNSRSEMNVSTLELGDSALYLCASRPSGANVLTFGAGSRLTVL.

This clonotype turned up a few times. The rearrangement links TRBV29-1 to TRBJ2-7, with 10 bases that match TRBD2. The junction had 6 bases not matched to a gene; V was cut back by 2 bases and J by 5 bases. This CDR3 has 14 residues. CDR1 and CDR2 from the germline V gene are SQVTM and ANQGSEA. The CDR3, as DNA: TGCAGCGTTGAATCTCTAGCGGGAGTTCACGAGCAGTACTTC. This sequence encodes CSVESLAGVHEQYF.

This sequence joins TRBV6-5 and TRBJ2-2, with 7 positions matching TRBD2. The V and J ends lost 0 bases and 2 bases, in that order; junction bases with no gene match: 3. The CDR3 loop spans 16 amino acids. From germline, CDR1 is MNHEY and CDR2 SVGAGI. The DNA for the CDR3 is TGTGCCAGCAGTTACTCGGAGCGGGATAACACCGGGGAGCTGTTTTTT. It translates to CASSYSERDNTGELFF.

CDR3 DNA sequence: TGTGCCAGCAGCTCAGTTGACAGGTCCCTAGAGACCCAGTACTTC. This gives the protein CASSSVDRSLETQYF. The chain carries TRBV7-9 and TRBJ2-5; D is possibly TRBD1 (6 bases). V was pared by 4 bases and J by 4 bases, with 16 bases between. The CDR3 spans 15 residues. Germline lookup yields CDR1 SEHNR and CDR2 FQNEAQ (reference sequence).

The V and J genes are TRBV7-2 and TRBJ1-2; TRBD1 matches 7 bases. CDR1 is SGHTA, CDR2 FQGNSA, per germline. This CDR3 is 15 amino acids long. V trimming: 3 bases; J trimming: 6 bases; junction bases outside the gene matches: 10. As DNA, the CDR3 is TGTGCCAGCAGCTTGGTCGACAGGGTGGGGAATGGCTACACCTTC. It yields the protein CASSLVDRVGNGYTF. The variable domain in full, completed from reference TRBV7-2 and TRBJ1-2, reads GAGVSQSPSNKVTEKGKDVELRCDPISGHTALYWYRQSLGQGLEFLIYFQGNSAPDKSGLPSDRFSAERTGGSVSTLTIQRTQQEDSAVYLCASSLVDRVGNGYTFGSGTRLTVV.

This clonotype was observed a handful of times. The chain is built from TRBV7-8 and TRBJ1-2, with 9 bases aligning to TRBD1. The CDR3 is 16 residues long. Germline loops: CDR1 SGHVS, CDR2 FQNEAQ. After removal of 1 base from V and 2 bases from J, the junction contained 5 bases not matched to a gene. CDR3 in amino acids: CASSLERGTGNYGYTF. CDR3 bases: TGTGCCAGCAGCTTAGAAAGGGGGACAGGGAACTATGGCTACACCTTC.

The rearrangement links TRBV6-5 to TRBJ1-2, with 8 bases identical to TRBD1. Germline assignment: CDR1 MNHEY and CDR2 SVGAGI. The CDR3 has 13 amino acids. V was pared by 7 bases and J by 8 bases, with 9 bases of the junction left unmatched. DNA for the CDR3: TGTGCCAGCAAATCCGGACAGGGTGTAGGCTACACCTTC. Its protein product is CASKSGQGVGYTF.

V and J are TRBV18 and TRBJ2-7; possibly TRBD1 for D (5 bases). Germline V gene lookup returns CDR1 KGHSH and CDR2 LQKENI. V lost 6 bases to trimming and J lost 3 bases, with 12 bases between them. This CDR3 has 13 amino acids. For the CDR3, the DNA is TGTGCCAGCTCGTCCGTTAGGGGCTACGAGCAGTACTTC. Protein: CASSSVRGYEQYF.

The chain links TRBV7-6 to TRBJ1-1; possible D gene TRBD1, 6 bases. CDR3 length: 15 amino acids. V was clipped by 1 base and J by 4 bases, with 13 bases between them. Germline V gene lookup returns CDR1 SGHVS and CDR2 FNYEAQ. In DNA form, the CDR3 reads TGTGCCAGCAGCTTAGGGCAGGGGTTGGTCACTGAAGCTTTCTTT. It encodes CASSLGQGLVTEAFF.

The chain recombines TRBV4-1 with TRBJ1-2, with a weak D call TRBD1 (6 bases). The V end was cut by 1 base, the J end by 4 bases, with 22 bases between. Germline CDR1 and CDR2: MGHRA and YSYEKL. The CDR3 spans 18 residues. The CDR3: CASSQGLTYRDAGYGYTF. The DNA for the CDR3 is TGCGCCAGCAGCCAAGGGCTCACCTACAGGGACGCAGGCTATGGCTACACCTTC.

V is TRBV18 and J is TRBJ2-1; tentative D call: TRBD2 (6 bases). V lost 6 bases, J lost 1 base, and 22 bases lay in between. In germline, CDR1 is KGHSH, CDR2 LQKENI. The CDR3 is made up of 18 amino acids. The DNA of the CDR3 is TGTGCCAGCTCTCGATGTGGGGGGACGGCAGTATCCTACAATGAGCAGTTCTTC. Translated, it gives CASSRCGGTAVSYNEQFF.

This clonotype was counted a few times. This chain connects TRBV7-2 to TRBJ2-3, with 9 bases that match TRBD2. The CDR3 is made up of 16 amino acids. V shed 5 bases, J shed 4 bases, and the junction held 10 bases outside the gene matches. CDR1 is SGHTA, CDR2 FQGNSA, per germline. The DNA of the CDR3 is TGTGCCAGCAGCCCTTTTCGAATAGCGGGGGCAGATACGCAGTATTTT. Amino acids: CASSPFRIAGADTQYF.

The rearrangement links TRBV5-1 to TRBJ1-4; TRBD1 matches at 8 bases. V dropped 0 bases and J dropped 6; count of bases not matched to a gene: 4. CDR3 size: 15 residues. Germline lookup yields CDR1 SGHRS and CDR2 YFSETQ. Written as DNA, the CDR3 is TGCGCCAGCAGCTTGGGTTCAGGGGGCGATGAAAAACTGTTTTTT. Translation: CASSLGSGGDEKLFF.

The rearrangement uses TRBV12-3 or TRBV12-4 and TRBJ2-7; 11 positions match TRBD2. The CDR3 extends over 16 amino acids. V lost 5 bases, J lost 2 bases, and 8 bases stayed unmatched. The CDR3: CASSARTSGPTYEQYF. The CDR3 DNA reads TGTGCCAGCAGTGCGCGGACTAGCGGGCCGACCTACGAGCAGTACTTC.

V and J are TRBV30 and TRBJ2-7; D tentatively fits TRBD1 or TRBD2 (7 bases each). This CDR3 region has 13 residues. Trimming stripped 0 bases from V and 7 bases from J, with 13 bases between. Germline CDR1 GTSNPN, CDR2 SVGIG (reference sequence). CDR3 nucleotide sequence: TGTGCCTGGAGTGTCGGGACAGCGGGGGAGCAGTACTTC. The encoded protein is CAWSVGTAGEQYF.

The chain couples TRBV7-8 to TRBJ1-1, with D maybe TRBD1 (5 bases). Germline CDR1 SGHVS, CDR2 FQNEAQ. This CDR3 is 14 amino acids long. Trimming pared 3 bases from V and 5 bases from J, leaving 13 bases between. CDR3 in amino acids: CASSFIPGRTEAFF. In DNA form, the CDR3 reads TGTGCCAGCAGCTTCATACCGGGACGTACTGAAGCTTTCTTT.

The DNA of the CDR3 is TGTGCCACCAGTGATTCGACCTACCCGGGGACAGATACGCAGTATTTT. Its translation is CATSDSTYPGTDTQYF. This chain joins TRBV24-1 and TRBJ2-3, with a possible D match to TRBD2 (5 bases). CDR1 is KGHDR and CDR2 is SFDVKD in the germline V gene. This CDR3 is 16 amino acids long. Trimming left V 2 bases short and J 3 bases short, with 14 bases between.

V gene TRBV7-3 combines with J gene TRBJ2-1, with 8 nucleotides matching TRBD1. Germline CDR1 reads SGHTA; CDR2 reads FQGTGA. Trimming took 4 bases from V and 8 from J; bases not matched to a gene: 10. CDR3 size: 15 residues. CDR3 coding DNA: TGTGCCAGCAGCTCCACAGGGGGTCACCGTGATGAGCAGTTCTTC. It encodes CASSSTGGHRDEQFF.

The chain carries TRBV9 and TRBJ1-1, with D unclear. Germline V gives CDR1 SGDLS, CDR2 YYNGEE. The V gene lost 3 bases and the J gene lost 6 bases, with 9 bases spanning the gap. This CDR3 has 12 amino acids. This CDR3 reads CASSGPHPEAFF. The CDR3 nucleotides are TGTGCCAGCAGCGGCCCTCACCCTGAAGCTTTCTTT.

This chain links TRBV9 with TRBJ2-5, with 10 bases lining up with TRBD2. Germline CDR1 SGDLS, CDR2 YYNGEE. This CDR3 contains 14 residues. The ends lost 7 bases at V and 3 bases at J; junction bases unmatched: 6. The CDR3 loop reads CASAGSGGEETQYF. CDR3 DNA: TGTGCCAGCGCTGGCAGCGGGGGGGAAGAGACCCAGTACTTC.